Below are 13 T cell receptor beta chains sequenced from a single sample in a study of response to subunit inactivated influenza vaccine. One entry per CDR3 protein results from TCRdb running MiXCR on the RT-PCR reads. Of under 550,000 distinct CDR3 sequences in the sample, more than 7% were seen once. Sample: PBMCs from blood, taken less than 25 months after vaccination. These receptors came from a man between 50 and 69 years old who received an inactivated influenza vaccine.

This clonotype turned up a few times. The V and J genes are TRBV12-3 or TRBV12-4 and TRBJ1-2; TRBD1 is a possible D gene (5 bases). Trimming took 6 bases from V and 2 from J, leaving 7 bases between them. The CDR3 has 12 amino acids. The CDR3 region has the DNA TGTGCCAGCAGGACAGCAAACTATGGCTACACCTTC. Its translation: CASRTANYGYTF.

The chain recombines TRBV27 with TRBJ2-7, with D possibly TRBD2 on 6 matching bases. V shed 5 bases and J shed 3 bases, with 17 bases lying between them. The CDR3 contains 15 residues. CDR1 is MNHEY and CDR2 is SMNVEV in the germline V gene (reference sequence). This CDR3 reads CASSPRGQGGYEQYF. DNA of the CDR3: TGTGCCAGCAGTCCAAGAGGGCAGGGAGGCTACGAGCAGTACTTC.

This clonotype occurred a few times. CDR3 DNA sequence: TGTGCCAGCAGTTACTCGGCGGCCCGCTATGGCTACACCTTC. It specifies CASSYSAARYGYTF. The rearrangement uses TRBV6-5 and TRBJ1-2; no clear D gene. The V gene lost 0 bases and the J gene lost 4 bases, with 9 bases spanning the gap. The CDR3 is 14 amino acids. Per germline, CDR1 MNHEY and CDR2 SVGAGI.

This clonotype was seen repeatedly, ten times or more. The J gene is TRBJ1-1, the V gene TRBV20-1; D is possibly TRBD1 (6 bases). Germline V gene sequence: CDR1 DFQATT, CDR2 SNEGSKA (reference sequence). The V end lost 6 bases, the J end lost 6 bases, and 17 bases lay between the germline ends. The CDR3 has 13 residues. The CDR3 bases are TGCAGTGCCGGGGGCCGGACGGAGGCTGAAGCTTTCTTT. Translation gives CSAGGRTEAEAFF.

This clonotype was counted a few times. This CDR3 reads CASSLAVQGDEQYF. The CDR3 DNA sequence: TGTGCCAGCAGCTTGGCGGTACAGGGGGACGAGCAGTACTTC. The chain is built from TRBV5-6 and TRBJ2-7; 8 bases map to TRBD1. CDR1 is SGHDT, CDR2 YYEEEE, per germline. CDR3 size: 14 residues. V lost 0 bases and J lost 5; bases outside the gene matches: 4.

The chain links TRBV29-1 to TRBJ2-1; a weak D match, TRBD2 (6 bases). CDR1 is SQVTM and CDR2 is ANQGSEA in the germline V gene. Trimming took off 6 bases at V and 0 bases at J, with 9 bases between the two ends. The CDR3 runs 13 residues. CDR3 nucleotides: TGCAGCGTAGGAGGGGCCTCCTACAATGAGCAGTTCTTC. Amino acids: CSVGGASYNEQFF.

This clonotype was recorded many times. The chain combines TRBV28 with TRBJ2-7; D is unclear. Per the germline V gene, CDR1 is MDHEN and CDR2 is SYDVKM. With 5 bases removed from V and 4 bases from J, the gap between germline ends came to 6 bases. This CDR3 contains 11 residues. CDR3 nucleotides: TGTGCCAGCAGTCCCCATTACGAGCAGTACTTC. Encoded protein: CASSPHYEQYF.

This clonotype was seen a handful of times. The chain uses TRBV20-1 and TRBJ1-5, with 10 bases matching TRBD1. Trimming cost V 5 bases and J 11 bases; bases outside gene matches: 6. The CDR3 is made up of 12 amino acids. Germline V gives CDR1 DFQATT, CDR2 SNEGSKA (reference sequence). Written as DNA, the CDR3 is TGCAGTGCTGAGGGACAGGGGAGGGCCCAGCATTTT. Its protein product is CSAEGQGRAQHF.

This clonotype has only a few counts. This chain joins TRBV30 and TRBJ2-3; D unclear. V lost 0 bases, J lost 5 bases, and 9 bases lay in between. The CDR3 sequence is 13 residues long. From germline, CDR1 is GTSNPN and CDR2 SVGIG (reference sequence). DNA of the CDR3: TGTGCCTGGAGTGTACATGAGCGAGATACGCAGTATTTT. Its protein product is CAWSVHERDTQYF.

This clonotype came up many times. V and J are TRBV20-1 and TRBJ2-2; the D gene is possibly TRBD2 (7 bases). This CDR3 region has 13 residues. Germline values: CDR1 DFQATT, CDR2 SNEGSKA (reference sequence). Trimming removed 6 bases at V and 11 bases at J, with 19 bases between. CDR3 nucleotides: TGCAGTGCACCTGGTCCGGGGGGCACCGAGCTGTTTTTT. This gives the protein CSAPGPGGTELFF.

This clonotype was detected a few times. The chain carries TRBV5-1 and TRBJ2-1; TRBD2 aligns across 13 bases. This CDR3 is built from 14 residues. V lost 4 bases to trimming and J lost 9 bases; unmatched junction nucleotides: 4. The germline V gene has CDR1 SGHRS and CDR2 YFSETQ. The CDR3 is CASSRTSGRGEQFF. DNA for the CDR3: TGCGCCAGCAGCCGGACTAGCGGGAGAGGTGAGCAGTTCTTC.

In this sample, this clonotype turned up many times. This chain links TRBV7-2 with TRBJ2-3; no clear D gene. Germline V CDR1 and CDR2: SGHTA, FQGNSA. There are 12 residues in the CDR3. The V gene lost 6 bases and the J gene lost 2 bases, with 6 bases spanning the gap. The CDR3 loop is CASRGFTDTQYF. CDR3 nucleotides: TGTGCCAGCAGAGGTTTCACAGATACGCAGTATTTT. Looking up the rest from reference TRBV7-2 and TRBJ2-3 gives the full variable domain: GAGVSQSPSNKVTEKGKDVELRCDPISGHTALYWYRQSLGQGLEFLIYFQGNSAPDKSGLPSDRFSAERTGGSVSTLTIQRTQQEDSAVYLCASRGFTDTQYFGPGTRLTVL.

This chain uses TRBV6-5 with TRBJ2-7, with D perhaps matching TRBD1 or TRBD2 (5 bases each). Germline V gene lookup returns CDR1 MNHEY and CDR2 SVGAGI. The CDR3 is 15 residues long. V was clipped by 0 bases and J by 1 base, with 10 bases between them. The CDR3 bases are TGTGCCAGCAGTTACTCGAAAGGGGAGTCCTACGAGCAGTACTTC. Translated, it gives CASSYSKGESYEQYF.